The clone carrying this T cell receptor (beta chain) showed up just once. Time point: pre-treatment sample, taken before nivolumab and TIL therapy. Pleural nodules or supraclavicular lymph nodes made up most of the excised metastases sampled. This record comes from a study of TIL therapy for anti-PD-1-resistant metastatic lung cancer. Across the study: Tumors carried a median about 1.5 non-synonymous mutations per megabase.

Sequencing used immunoSEQ v3. The assay was immunoSEQ multiplex PCR, and TCRdb's table has in-frame clones only and misses some. Here the sample spans roughly 9,800 clones, around 54% being singletons. This receptor was identified in a person aged 30 to 80 with non-small cell lung cancer. Sequenced material: tumor tissue, taken at baseline.

The CDR3 region has the DNA TGTGCCAGCAGCTTGGGACTAGTCGGAGAGACCCAGTACTTC. Residues: CASSLGLVGETQYF. The chain carries TRBV5-6 and TRBJ2-5; possible D gene TRBD2, 6 bases. The length of the CDR3 is 14 residues. V was pared by 0 bases and J by 4 bases, with 10 bases between. Germline-derived CDR1 and CDR2 are SGHDT and YYEEEE.